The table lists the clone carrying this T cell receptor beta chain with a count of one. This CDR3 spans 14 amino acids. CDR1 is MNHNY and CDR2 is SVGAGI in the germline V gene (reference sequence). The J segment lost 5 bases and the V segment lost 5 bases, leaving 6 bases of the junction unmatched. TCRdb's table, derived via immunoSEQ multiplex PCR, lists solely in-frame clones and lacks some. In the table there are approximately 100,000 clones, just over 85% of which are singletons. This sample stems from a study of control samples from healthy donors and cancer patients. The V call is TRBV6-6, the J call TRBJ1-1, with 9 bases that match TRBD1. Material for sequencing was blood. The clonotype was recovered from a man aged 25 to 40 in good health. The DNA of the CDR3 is TGTGCCAGCAGTCGACAGGGGGGCTGGACTGAAGCTTTCTTT. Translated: CASSRQGGWTEAFF.